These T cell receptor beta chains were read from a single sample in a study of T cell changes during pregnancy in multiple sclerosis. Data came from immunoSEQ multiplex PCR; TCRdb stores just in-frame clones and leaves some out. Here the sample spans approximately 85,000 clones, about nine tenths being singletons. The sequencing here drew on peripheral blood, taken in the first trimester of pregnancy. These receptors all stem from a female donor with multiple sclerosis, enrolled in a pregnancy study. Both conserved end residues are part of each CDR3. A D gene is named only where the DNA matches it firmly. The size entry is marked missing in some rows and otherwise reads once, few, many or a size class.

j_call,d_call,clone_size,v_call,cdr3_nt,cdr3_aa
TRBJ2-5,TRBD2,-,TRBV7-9,TGTGCCAGCAGCCCTAGCGGTACCAGCGAGACCCAGTACTTC,CASSPSGTSETQYF
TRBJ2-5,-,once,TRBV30,TGTGCCTGTGCCGGGGACCAAGAGACCCAGTACTTC,CACAGDQETQYF
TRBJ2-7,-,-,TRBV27,TGTGCCAGCCACCGCACAGGGAACTACGAGCAGTACTTC,CASHRTGNYEQYF
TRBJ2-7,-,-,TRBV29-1,TGCAGCGTTGAGGGGCGCGCCTACGAGCAGTACTTC,CSVEGRAYEQYF
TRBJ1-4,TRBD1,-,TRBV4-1,TGCGCCAGCAGATGGACAGGTCCTAATGAAAAACTGTTTTTT,CASRWTGPNEKLFF
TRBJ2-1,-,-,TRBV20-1,TGCAGTACCCCCCGAGGCAATGAGCAGTTCTTC,CSTPRGNEQFF
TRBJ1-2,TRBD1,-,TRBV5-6,TGTGCCAGCAGCTTAGGGACAGTATATGGCTACACCTTC,CASSLGTVYGYTF
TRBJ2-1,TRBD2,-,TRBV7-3,TGTGCCAGCAGCTTACTAGCGGGGGTTTACAATGAGCAGTTCTTC,CASSLLAGVYNEQFF
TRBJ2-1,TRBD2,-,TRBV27,TGTGCCAGCAGTCCTCGACTAGCGGGGGGGGTCAATGAGCAGTTCTTC,CASSPRLAGGVNEQFF
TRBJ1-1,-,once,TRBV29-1,TGCAGCGTTGGACAGAGTCACACTGAAGCTTTCTTT,CSVGQSHTEAFF
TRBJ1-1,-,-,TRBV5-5,TGTGCCAGCAGCTTGGCAACGGGGAACACTGAAGCTTTCTTT,CASSLATGNTEAFF
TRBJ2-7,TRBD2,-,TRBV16,TGTGCCAGCAGCCAATTAGCCAGCGGGGGGGCTTACGAGCAGTACTTC,CASSQLASGGAYEQYF
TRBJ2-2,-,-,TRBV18,TGTGCCAGCTCACCTCTCGCCGGGGAGCTGTTTTTT,CASSPLAGELFF
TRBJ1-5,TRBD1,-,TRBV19,TGTGCCAGTAGTATAGAGGCCAGGGGGCGTCAGCCCCAGCATTTT,CASSIEARGRQPQHF
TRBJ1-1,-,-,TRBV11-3,TGTGCCAGCAGCTCGCCCGGACTTATGAACACTGAAGCTTTCTTT,CASSSPGLMNTEAFF
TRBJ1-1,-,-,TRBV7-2,TGTGCCAGCAGGTTACGGGGCACTGAAGCTTTCTTT,CASRLRGTEAFF
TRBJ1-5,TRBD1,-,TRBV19,TGTGCCAGTAGTATCTTCGTGACAGGGGATCAGCCCCAGCATTTT,CASSIFVTGDQPQHF
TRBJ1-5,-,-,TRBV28,TGTGCCAGCGCCGGGGAGGGAAATCAGCCCCAGCATTTT,CASAGEGNQPQHF
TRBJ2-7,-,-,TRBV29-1,TGCAGCGCCCTAGGAGGGGAGCTCTACGAGCAGTACTTC,CSALGGELYEQYF
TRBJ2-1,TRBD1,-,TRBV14,TGTGCCAGCAGCCAAGATTACGGGACAGGGATCTACAATGAGCAGTTCTTC,CASSQDYGTGIYNEQFF
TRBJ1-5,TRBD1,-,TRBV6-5,TGTGCCAGCAGTGACAGGGCTAGCAATCAGCCCCAGCATTTT,CASSDRASNQPQHF
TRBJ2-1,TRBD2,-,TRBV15,TGTGCCACCAGCAGAGCTGCTAGCGGGGGGATCCCTTTCCTAGACTCCTACAATGAGCAGTTCTTC,CATSRAASGGIPFLDSYNEQFF
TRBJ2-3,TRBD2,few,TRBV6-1,TGTGCCAGCAGTGGTGTAGCGGGAACAGCAGATACGCAGTATTTT,CASSGVAGTADTQYF
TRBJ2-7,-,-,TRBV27,TGTGCCAGCAGCCCCTGGGGCGGGACCACCTACGAGCAGTACTTC,CASSPWGGTTYEQYF
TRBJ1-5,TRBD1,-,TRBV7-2,TGTGCCAGCAGCCTCACAGGGGGCTCCAATCAGCCCCAGCATTTT,CASSLTGGSNQPQHF
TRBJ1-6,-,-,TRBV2,TGTGCCAGCAGTGTTCGCGATAATTCACCCCTCCACTTT,CASSVRDNSPLHF